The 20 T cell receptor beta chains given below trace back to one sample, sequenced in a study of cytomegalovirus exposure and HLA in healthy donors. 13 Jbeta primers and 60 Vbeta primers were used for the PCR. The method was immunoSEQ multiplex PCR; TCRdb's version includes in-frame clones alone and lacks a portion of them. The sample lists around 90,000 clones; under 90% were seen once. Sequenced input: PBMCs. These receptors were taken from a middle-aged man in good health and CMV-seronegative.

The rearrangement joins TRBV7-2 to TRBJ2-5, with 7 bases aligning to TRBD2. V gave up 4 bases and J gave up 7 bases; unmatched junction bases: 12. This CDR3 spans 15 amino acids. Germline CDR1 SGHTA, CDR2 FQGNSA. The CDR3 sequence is CASSWALADGGTQYF. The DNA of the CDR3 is TGTGCCAGCAGCTGGGCCCTAGCGGACGGGGGGACCCAGTACTTC.

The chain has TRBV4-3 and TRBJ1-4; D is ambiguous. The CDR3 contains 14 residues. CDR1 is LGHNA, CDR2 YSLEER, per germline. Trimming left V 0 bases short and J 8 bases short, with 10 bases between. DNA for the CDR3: TGCGCCAGCAGCCAAGAACCGGGTTCGGAAAAACTGTTTTTT. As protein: CASSQEPGSEKLFF.

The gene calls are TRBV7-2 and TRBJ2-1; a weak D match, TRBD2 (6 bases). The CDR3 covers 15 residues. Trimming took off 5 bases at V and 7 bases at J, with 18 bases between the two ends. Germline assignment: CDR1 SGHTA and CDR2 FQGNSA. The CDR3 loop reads CASSPQRLGGNEQFF. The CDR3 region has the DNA TGTGCCAGCAGCCCCCAGCGACTCGGAGGGAATGAGCAGTTCTTC.

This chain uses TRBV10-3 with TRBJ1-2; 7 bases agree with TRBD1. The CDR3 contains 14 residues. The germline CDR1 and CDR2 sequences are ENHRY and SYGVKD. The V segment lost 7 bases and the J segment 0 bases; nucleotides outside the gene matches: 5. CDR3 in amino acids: CAITRQGPNYGYTF. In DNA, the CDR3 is TGTGCCATCACCAGACAGGGCCCTAACTATGGCTACACCTTC.

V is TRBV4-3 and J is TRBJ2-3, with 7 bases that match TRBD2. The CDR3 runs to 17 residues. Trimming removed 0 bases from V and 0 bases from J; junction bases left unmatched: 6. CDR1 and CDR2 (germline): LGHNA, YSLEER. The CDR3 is CASSQDRAGASTDTQYF. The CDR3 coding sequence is TGCGCCAGCAGCCAAGATCGGGCGGGAGCGAGCACAGATACGCAGTATTTT.

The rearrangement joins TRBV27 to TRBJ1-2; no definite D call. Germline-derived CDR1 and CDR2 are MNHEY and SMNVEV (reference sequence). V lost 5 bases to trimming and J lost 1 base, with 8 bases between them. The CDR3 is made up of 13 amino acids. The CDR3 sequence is CASSIRVNYGYTF. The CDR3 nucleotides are TGTGCCAGCAGTATCCGGGTTAACTATGGCTACACCTTC.

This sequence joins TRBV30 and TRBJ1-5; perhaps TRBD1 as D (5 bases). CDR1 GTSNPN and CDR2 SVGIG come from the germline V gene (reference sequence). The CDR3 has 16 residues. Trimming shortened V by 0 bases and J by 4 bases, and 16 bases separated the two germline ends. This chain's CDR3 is CAWSVRGTLKNQPQHF. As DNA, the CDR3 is TGTGCCTGGAGTGTACGGGGGACGTTAAAAAATCAGCCCCAGCATTTT.

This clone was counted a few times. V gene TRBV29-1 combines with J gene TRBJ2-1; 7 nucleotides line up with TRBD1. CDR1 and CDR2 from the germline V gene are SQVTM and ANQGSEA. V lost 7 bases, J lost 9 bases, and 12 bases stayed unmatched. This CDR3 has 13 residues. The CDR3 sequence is CSASNDRAAEQFF. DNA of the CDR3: TGCAGCGCATCAAATGACAGGGCGGCTGAGCAGTTCTTC.

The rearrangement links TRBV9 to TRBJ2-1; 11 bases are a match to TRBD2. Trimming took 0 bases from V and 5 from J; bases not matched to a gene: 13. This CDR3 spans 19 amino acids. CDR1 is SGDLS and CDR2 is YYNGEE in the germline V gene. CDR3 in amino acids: CASSVAGRLAGIVDNEQFF. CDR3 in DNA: TGTGCCAGCAGCGTAGCGGGCCGACTAGCGGGAATAGTCGACAATGAGCAGTTCTTC.

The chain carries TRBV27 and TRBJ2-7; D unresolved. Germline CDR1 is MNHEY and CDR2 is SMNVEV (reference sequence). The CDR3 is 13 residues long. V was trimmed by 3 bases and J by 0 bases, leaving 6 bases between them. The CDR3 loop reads CASSLQASYEQYF. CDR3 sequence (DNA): TGTGCCAGCAGTTTGCAGGCCTCCTACGAGCAGTACTTC.

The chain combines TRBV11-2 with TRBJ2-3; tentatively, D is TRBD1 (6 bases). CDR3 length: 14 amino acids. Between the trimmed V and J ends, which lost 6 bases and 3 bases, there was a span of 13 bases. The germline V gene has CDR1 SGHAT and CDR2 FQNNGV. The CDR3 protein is CASRDTTGTDTQYF. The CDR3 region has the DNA TGTGCCAGCAGGGATACTACAGGGACAGATACGCAGTATTTT.

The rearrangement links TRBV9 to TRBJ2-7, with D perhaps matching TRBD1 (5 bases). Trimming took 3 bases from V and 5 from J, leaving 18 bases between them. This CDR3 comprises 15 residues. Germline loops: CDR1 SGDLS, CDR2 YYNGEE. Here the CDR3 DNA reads TGTGCCAGCAGCGCACAGGAATCGAATTGGGACGAGCAGTACTTC. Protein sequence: CASSAQESNWDEQYF. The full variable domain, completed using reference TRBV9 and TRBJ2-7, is DSGVTQTPKHLITATGQRVTLRCSPRSGDLSVYWYQQSLDQGLQFLIQYYNGEERAKGNILERFSAQQFPDLHSELNLSSLELGDSALYFCASSAQESNWDEQYFGPGTRLTVT.

The CDR3 region has the DNA TGTGCCAGCAGCTTAGCCGGCCAGGCTGAAGCTTTCTTT. It encodes CASSLAGQAEAFF. The genes are TRBV7-9 and TRBJ1-1; D not certain. V was pared by 0 bases and J by 6 bases, with 8 bases between. The CDR3 extends over 13 amino acids. Germline V gene sequence: CDR1 SEHNR, CDR2 FQNEAQ (reference sequence).

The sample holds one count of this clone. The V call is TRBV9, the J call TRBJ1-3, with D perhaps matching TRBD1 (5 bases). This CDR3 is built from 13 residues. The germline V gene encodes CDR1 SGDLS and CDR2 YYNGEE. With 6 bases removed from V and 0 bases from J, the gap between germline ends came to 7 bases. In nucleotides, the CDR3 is TGTGCCAGCACCAGGGACTCTGGAAACACCATATATTTT. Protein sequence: CASTRDSGNTIYF.

The CDR3 here is CASRTAGGTDTQYF. The CDR3 DNA is TGTGCCAGCAGGACGGCGGGGGGCACAGATACGCAGTATTTT. The chain combines TRBV7-2 with TRBJ2-3; 7 nucleotides agree with TRBD2. The germline V gene has CDR1 SGHTA and CDR2 FQGNSA. The CDR3 contains 14 residues. V trimming: 6 bases; J trimming: 1 base; junction bases outside the gene matches: 4. The variable domain in full, completed from reference TRBV7-2 and TRBJ2-3, reads GAGVSQSPSNKVTEKGKDVELRCDPISGHTALYWYRQSLGQGLEFLIYFQGNSAPDKSGLPSDRFSAERTGGSVSTLTIQRTQQEDSAVYLCASRTAGGTDTQYFGPGTRLTVL.

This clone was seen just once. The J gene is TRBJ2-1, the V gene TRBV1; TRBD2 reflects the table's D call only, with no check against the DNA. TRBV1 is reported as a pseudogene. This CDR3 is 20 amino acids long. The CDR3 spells CTSSQDMGLAGNFSYNEQFF. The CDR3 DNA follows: TGCACCAGCAGCCAAGATATGGGACTAGCGGGAAATTTCTCCTACAATGAGCAGTTCTTC.

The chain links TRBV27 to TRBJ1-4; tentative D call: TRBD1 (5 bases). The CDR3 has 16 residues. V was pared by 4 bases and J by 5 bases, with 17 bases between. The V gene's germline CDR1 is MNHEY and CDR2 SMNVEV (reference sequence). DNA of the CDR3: TGTGCCAGCAGTTCCTACGGGGGAGTATTCAATGAAAAACTGTTTTTT. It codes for CASSSYGGVFNEKLFF.

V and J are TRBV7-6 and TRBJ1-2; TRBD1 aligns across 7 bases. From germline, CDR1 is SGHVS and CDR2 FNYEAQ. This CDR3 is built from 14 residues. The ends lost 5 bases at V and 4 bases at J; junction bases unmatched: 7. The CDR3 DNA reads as TGTGCCAGCAGCGCCGGACAGGCGGCCTATGGCTACACCTTC. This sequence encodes CASSAGQAAYGYTF.

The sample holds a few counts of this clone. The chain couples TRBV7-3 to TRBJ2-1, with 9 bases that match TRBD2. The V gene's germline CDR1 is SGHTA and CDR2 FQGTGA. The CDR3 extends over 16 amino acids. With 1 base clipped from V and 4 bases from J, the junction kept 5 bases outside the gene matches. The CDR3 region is CASSLRTSVPYNEQFF. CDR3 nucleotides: TGTGCCAGCAGCTTAAGGACTAGCGTACCATACAATGAGCAGTTCTTC.

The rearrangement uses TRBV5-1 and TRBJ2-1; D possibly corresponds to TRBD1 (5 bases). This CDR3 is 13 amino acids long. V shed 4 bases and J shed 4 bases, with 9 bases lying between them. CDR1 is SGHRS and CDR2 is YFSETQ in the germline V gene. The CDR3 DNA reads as TGCGCCAGCAGCCCTCAGGGATACAATGAGCAGTTCTTC. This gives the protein CASSPQGYNEQFF.